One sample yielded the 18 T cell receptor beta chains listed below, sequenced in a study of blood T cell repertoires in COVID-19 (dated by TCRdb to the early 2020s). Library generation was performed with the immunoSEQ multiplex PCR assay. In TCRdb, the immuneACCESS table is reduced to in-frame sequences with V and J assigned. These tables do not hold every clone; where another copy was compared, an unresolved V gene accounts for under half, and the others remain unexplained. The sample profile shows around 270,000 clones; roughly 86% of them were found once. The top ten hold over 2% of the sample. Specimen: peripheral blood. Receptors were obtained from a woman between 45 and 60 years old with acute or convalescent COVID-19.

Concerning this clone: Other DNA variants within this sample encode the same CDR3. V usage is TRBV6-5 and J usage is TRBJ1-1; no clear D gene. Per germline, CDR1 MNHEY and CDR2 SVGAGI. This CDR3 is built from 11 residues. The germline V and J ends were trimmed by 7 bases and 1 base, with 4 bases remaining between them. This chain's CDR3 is CASTGNTEAFF. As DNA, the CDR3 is TGTGCCAGCACGGGGAACACTGAAGCTTTCTTT.

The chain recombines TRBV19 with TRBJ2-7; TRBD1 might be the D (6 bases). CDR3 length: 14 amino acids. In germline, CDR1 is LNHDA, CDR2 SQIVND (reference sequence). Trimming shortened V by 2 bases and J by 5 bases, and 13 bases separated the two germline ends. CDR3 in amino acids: CASSIFPGDHEQYF. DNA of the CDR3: TGTGCCAGTAGTATATTCCCAGGGGACCACGAGCAGTACTTC.

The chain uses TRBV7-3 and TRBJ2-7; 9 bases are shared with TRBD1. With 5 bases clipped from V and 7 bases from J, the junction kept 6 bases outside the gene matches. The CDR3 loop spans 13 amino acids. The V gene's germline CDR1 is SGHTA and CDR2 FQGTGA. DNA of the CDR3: TGTGCCAGCAGCCCGGGACAGGGTGAGGAGCAGTACTTC. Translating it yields CASSPGQGEEQYF.

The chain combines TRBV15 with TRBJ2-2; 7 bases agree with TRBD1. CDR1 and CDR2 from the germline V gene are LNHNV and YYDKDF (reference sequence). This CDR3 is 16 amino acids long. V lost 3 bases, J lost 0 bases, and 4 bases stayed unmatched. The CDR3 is CATSRHGTANTGELFF. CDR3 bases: TGTGCCACCAGCAGGCACGGGACAGCGAACACCGGGGAGCTGTTTTTT. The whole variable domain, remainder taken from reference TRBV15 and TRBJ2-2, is DAMVIQNPRYQVTQFGKPVTLSCSQTLNHNVMYWYQQKSSQAPKLLFHYYDKDFNNEADTPDNFQSRRPNTSFCFLDIRSPGLGDTAMYLCATSRHGTANTGELFFGEGSRLTVL.

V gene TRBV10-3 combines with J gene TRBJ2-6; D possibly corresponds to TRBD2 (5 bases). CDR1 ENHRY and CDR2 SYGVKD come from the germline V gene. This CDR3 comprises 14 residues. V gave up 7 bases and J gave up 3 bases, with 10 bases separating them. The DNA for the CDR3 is TGTGCCATCACTAGCCCAAGTGGGGCCAACGTCCTGACTTTC. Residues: CAITSPSGANVLTF.

The CDR3 DNA is TGTGCCAGCAGGCTGGGGGCTAGCGGGAACTACGAGCAGTACTTC. It codes for CASRLGASGNYEQYF. The genes are TRBV27 and TRBJ2-7; 9 bases agree with TRBD2. Germline trimming cut 6 bases from V and 3 bases from J; bases unmatched to any gene: 9. CDR1 is MNHEY and CDR2 is SMNVEV in the germline V gene (reference sequence). There are 15 residues in the CDR3.

The CDR3 nucleotides are TGTGCCAGCAGTTACTCTCCAGGAGGTTCTAACTATGGCTACACCTTC. As protein: CASSYSPGGSNYGYTF. The rearrangement uses TRBV6-5 and TRBJ1-2; no clear D gene. This CDR3 region has 16 residues. CDR1 and CDR2 from the germline V gene are MNHEY and SVGAGI. V lost 0 bases, J lost 0 bases, and 11 bases lay in between.

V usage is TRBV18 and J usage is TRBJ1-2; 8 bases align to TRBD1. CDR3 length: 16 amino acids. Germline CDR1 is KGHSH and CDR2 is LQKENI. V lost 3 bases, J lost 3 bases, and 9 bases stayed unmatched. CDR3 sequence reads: CASSPTYGQGDYGYTF. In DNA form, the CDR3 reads TGTGCCAGCTCACCTACTTACGGACAGGGAGACTATGGCTACACCTTC.

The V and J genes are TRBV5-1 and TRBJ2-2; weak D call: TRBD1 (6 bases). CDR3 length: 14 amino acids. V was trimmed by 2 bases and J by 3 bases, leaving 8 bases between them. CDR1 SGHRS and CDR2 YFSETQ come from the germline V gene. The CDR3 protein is CASSFEGDTGELFF. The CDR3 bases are TGCGCCAGCAGCTTTGAGGGGGACACCGGGGAGCTGTTTTTT. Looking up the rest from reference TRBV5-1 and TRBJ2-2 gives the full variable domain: KAGVTQTPRYLIKTRGQQVTLSCSPISGHRSVSWYQQTPGQGLQFLFEYFSETQRNKGNFPGRFSGRQFSNSRSEMNVSTLELGDSALYLCASSFEGDTGELFFGEGSRLTVL.

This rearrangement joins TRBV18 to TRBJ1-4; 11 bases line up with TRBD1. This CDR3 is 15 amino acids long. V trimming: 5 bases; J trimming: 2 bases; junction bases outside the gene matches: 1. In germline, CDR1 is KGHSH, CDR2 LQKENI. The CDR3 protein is CASSWDRGTNEKLFF. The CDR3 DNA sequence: TGTGCCAGCTCATGGGACAGGGGGACTAATGAAAAACTGTTTTTT.

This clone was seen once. CDR3 protein: CASTPGTGAYNEQFF. DNA for the CDR3: TGTGCCAGCACTCCCGGGACAGGGGCCTACAATGAGCAGTTCTTC. The chain is built from TRBV5-4 and TRBJ2-1, with TRBD1 matching over 10 bases. The CDR3 has 15 residues. Germline V CDR1 and CDR2: SGHNT, YYREEE (reference sequence). The trim removed 6 bases at V and 2 bases at J, leaving 5 bases unmatched.

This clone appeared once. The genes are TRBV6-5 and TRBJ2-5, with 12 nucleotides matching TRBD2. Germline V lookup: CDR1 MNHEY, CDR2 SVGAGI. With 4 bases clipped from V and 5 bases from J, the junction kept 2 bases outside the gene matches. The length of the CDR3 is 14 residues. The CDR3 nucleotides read TGTGCCAGCAGTTCCACTAGCGGGAGGGAGACCCAGTACTTC. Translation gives CASSSTSGRETQYF.

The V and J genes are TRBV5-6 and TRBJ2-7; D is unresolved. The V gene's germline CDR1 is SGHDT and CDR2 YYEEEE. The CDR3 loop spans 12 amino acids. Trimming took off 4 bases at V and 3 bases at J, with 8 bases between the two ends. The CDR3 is CASSLLNYEQYF. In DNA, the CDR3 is TGTGCCAGCAGCCTATTGAACTACGAGCAGTACTTC.

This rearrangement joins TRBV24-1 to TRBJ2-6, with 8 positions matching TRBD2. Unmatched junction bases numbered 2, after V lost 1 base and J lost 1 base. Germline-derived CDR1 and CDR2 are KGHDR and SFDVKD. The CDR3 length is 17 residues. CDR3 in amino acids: CATSDFGGGSGANVLTF. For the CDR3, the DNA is TGTGCCACCAGTGATTTTGGCGGGGGGTCTGGGGCCAACGTCCTGACTTTC.

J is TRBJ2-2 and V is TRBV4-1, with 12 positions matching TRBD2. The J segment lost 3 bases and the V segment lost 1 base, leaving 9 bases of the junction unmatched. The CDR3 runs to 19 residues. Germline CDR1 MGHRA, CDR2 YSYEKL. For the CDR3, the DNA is TGCGCCAGCAGCCAAGTTCCGGGGGCTAGCGGGAGGGACACCGGGGAGCTGTTTTTT. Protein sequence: CASSQVPGASGRDTGELFF.

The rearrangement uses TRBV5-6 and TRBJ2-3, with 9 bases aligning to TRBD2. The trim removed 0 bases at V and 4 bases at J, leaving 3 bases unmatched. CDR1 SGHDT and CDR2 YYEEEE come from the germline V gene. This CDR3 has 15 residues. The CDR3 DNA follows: TGTGCCAGCAGCTTGGGCGGGAGGGCCGCAGATACGCAGTATTTT. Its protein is CASSLGGRAADTQYF.

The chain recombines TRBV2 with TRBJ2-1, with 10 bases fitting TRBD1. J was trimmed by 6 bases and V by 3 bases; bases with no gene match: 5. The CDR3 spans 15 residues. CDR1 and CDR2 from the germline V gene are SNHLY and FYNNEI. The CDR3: CASSEAGTGVNEQFF. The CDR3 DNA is TGTGCCAGCAGTGAGGCCGGGACAGGGGTCAATGAGCAGTTCTTC.

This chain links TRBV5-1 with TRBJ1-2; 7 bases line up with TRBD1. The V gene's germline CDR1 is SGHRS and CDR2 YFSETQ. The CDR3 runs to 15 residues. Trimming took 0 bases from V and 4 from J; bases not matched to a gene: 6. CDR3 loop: CASSLGQGRGYGYTF. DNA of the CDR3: TGCGCCAGCAGCTTGGGACAGGGTAGAGGCTATGGCTACACCTTC.